These 28 T cell receptor beta chains were sequenced from one sample in a study of cytomegalovirus exposure and HLA in healthy donors. 60 Vbeta and 13 Jbeta primers were used in PCR. Sequenced by immunoSEQ multiplex PCR; TCRdb stores in-frame clones only, minus some. The sample lists some 110,000 clones, around 75% occurring once. The sequencing sample was made of PBMCs. These receptors all come from a woman aged 30 to 39 in good health and CMV-seronegative.

The rearrangement joins TRBV5-1 to TRBJ1-1; no firm D call. The CDR3 spans 13 residues. Germline-derived CDR1 and CDR2 are SGHRS and YFSETQ. V dropped 2 bases and J dropped 5 bases, with 10 bases sitting between them. The CDR3 loop is CASSLRGGTEAFF. The CDR3 nucleotides read TGCGCCAGCAGCTTACGGGGTGGGACTGAAGCTTTCTTT.

The chain employs TRBV7-8 and TRBJ1-3; D not certain. In germline, CDR1 is SGHVS, CDR2 FQNEAQ. V lost 1 base and J lost 0, with 7 bases in between. The CDR3 has 15 amino acids. CDR3 loop: CASSLVAGSGNTIYF. The DNA of the CDR3 is TGTGCCAGCAGCTTAGTCGCAGGCTCTGGAAACACCATATATTTT.

This clone was observed once. The chain recombines TRBV4-2 with TRBJ2-7, with a weak D call TRBD1 (5 bases). CDR1 is LGHNA and CDR2 is YNFKEQ in the germline V gene. CDR3 size: 14 residues. The germline V and J ends were trimmed by 4 bases and 2 bases, with 12 bases remaining between them. In DNA form, the CDR3 reads TGTGCCAGCAGCCCCCCGACAGTCCCCTACGAGCAGTACTTC. Residues: CASSPPTVPYEQYF.

As for this clone: Different DNA sequences within this sample yield the same CDR3. V usage is TRBV19 and J usage is TRBJ1-1; D unclear. Trimming removed 3 bases from V and 1 base from J, with 6 bases in between. The CDR3 runs 13 residues. Germline CDR1 LNHDA, CDR2 SQIVND (reference sequence). CDR3 coding DNA: TGTGCCAGTAGTATCGGCGGGAACACTGAAGCTTTCTTT. Translating it yields CASSIGGNTEAFF.

The V call is TRBV2, the J call TRBJ1-6, with no clear D. Germline lookup yields CDR1 SNHLY and CDR2 FYNNEI. The CDR3 totals 15 residues. The V end was cut by 1 base, the J end by 10 bases, with 14 bases between. The CDR3 sequence is CASSEGGTVRSPLHF. The CDR3 DNA sequence: TGTGCCAGCAGTGAAGGTGGTACTGTCCGCTCACCCCTCCACTTT.

The genes are TRBV5-1 and TRBJ2-5; D unresolved. Trimming removed 0 bases from V and 0 bases from J, with 6 bases in between. The germline V gene has CDR1 SGHRS and CDR2 YFSETQ. CDR3 length equals 14 residues. In DNA form, the CDR3 reads TGCGCCAGCAGCTTGGAACCAGACCAAGAGACCCAGTACTTC. It encodes CASSLEPDQETQYF.

The rearrangement joins TRBV29-1 to TRBJ2-6; a weak D match, TRBD2 (6 bases). This CDR3 contains 18 residues. Trimming pared 0 bases from V and 0 bases from J, leaving 15 bases between. From germline, CDR1 is SQVTM and CDR2 ANQGSEA. CDR3 sequence reads: CSVEDPLGTSSGANVLTF. Here the CDR3 DNA reads TGCAGCGTTGAAGATCCGCTAGGGACTTCCTCTGGGGCCAACGTCCTGACTTTC.

The chain employs TRBV29-1 and TRBJ2-1; D is unclear. This CDR3 region has 18 residues. V lost 6 bases to trimming and J lost 6 bases, with 30 bases between them. In germline, CDR1 is SQVTM, CDR2 ANQGSEA. In DNA form, the CDR3 reads TGCAGCGTGGATTATTTGGTACCCAACAGCCAGGCCGGCAATGAGCAGTTCTTC. This encodes CSVDYLVPNSQAGNEQFF.

This clone appeared a few times. V is TRBV30 and J is TRBJ1-4; D remains unclear. This CDR3 spans 12 amino acids. V lost 3 bases and J lost 4, with 6 bases in between. Germline CDR1 GTSNPN, CDR2 SVGIG (reference sequence). In DNA form, the CDR3 reads TGTGCCTGGAGCAGGCTTAATGAAAAACTGTTTTTT. Amino acids: CAWSRLNEKLFF.

V is TRBV7-3 and J is TRBJ1-2; D gene unclear. The V gene lost 2 bases and the J gene lost 3 bases, with 10 bases spanning the gap. CDR1 SGHTA and CDR2 FQGTGA come from the germline V gene. This CDR3 spans 14 amino acids. CDR3 protein: CASSLAAGDYGYTF. The CDR3, as DNA: TGTGCCAGCAGCTTAGCGGCGGGAGACTATGGCTACACCTTC.

The chain links TRBV9 to TRBJ2-1; D call uncertain. The V and J ends lost 3 bases and 6 bases respectively, with 10 bases between them. Germline CDR1 and CDR2: SGDLS and YYNGEE. This CDR3 contains 13 residues. CDR3 sequence reads: CASSAQPSNEQFF. For the CDR3, the DNA is TGTGCCAGCAGCGCCCAACCGAGCAATGAGCAGTTCTTC.

The CDR3 here is CAWSSANNEQFF. CDR3 nucleotides: TGTGCCTGGTCTAGCGCCAACAATGAGCAGTTCTTC. This chain connects TRBV30 to TRBJ2-1, with D possibly matching TRBD2 (6 bases). The CDR3 has 12 residues. With 5 bases removed from V and 5 bases from J, the gap between germline ends came to 10 bases. Germline CDR1 GTSNPN, CDR2 SVGIG (reference sequence).

This clone came up once. The chain joins TRBV9 to TRBJ1-3, with D unresolved. Per the germline V gene, CDR1 is SGDLS and CDR2 is YYNGEE. CDR3 length: 13 amino acids. V lost 0 bases to trimming and J lost 3 bases, with 4 bases between them. In DNA form, the CDR3 reads TGTGCCAGCAGCGTAGGAGGTGGAAACACCATATATTTT. It specifies CASSVGGGNTIYF.

With respect to this clone: A junction boundary mismatches the germline segment, possibly from a read error. The chain has TRBV2 and TRBJ2-1, with TRBD1 matching 7 bases. Germline-derived CDR1 and CDR2 are SNHLY and FYNNEI. This CDR3 comprises 12 residues. CDR3 in DNA: TGTGCCAGCAGTCCCGAAAGAGGGGGCAGAATCTTC. It encodes CASSPERGGRIF.

V usage is TRBV7-9 and J usage is TRBJ1-6; no clear D. The CDR3 extends over 14 amino acids. Deletions cut 2 bases from V and 5 bases from J, with 7 bases between. From germline, CDR1 is SEHNR and CDR2 FQNEAQ (reference sequence). CDR3 in amino acids: CASSLTQNNSPLHF. The CDR3 DNA sequence: TGTGCCAGCAGCTTAACACAAAATAATTCACCCCTCCACTTT.

In DNA form, the CDR3 reads TGTGCCACCAGCAGAGGGACAGTCGGGGTCACAGATACGCAGTATTTT. As protein: CATSRGTVGVTDTQYF. The rearrangement joins TRBV15 to TRBJ2-3, with a weak D call TRBD1 (6 bases). The CDR3 runs to 16 residues. Germline CDR1 is LNHNV and CDR2 is YYDKDF (reference sequence). Trimming left V 1 base short and J 2 bases short, with 13 bases between.

CDR3 amino acids: CASSDPGTNYGYTF. In DNA form, the CDR3 reads TGTGCCAGCAGTGACCCGGGTACTAACTATGGCTACACCTTC. The gene calls are TRBV6-4 and TRBJ1-2, with D uncertain. CDR1 and CDR2 (germline): MRHNA, SNTAGT. Deletions cut 2 bases from V and 0 bases from J, with 7 bases between. CDR3 size: 14 residues.

V usage is TRBV5-1 and J usage is TRBJ1-4, with unresolved D. With 4 bases removed from V and 0 bases from J, the gap between germline ends came to 13 bases. CDR3 length: 16 residues. The germline gives CDR1 SGHRS, CDR2 YFSETQ. Here the CDR3 reads CASSPGIITTNEKLFF. The CDR3 region has the DNA TGCGCCAGCAGCCCGGGGATTATTACAACTAATGAAAAACTGTTTTTT.

This chain connects TRBV4-1 to TRBJ1-1; the D gene is possibly TRBD1 (5 bases). Trimming left V 4 bases short and J 2 bases short, with 11 bases between. CDR3 length equals 14 residues. From germline, CDR1 is MGHRA and CDR2 YSYEKL. This CDR3 is CASSRGDPNTEAFF. The CDR3 bases are TGCGCCAGCAGCCGCGGGGACCCAAACACTGAAGCTTTCTTT.

This rearrangement joins TRBV27 to TRBJ2-6, with 12 nucleotides matching TRBD2. Germline V CDR1 and CDR2: MNHEY, SMNVEV (reference sequence). V shed 1 base and J 2 bases; nucleotides not matched to a gene: 3. The CDR3 contains 18 residues. CDR3 in amino acids: CASSLYLAGGPGANVLTF. The CDR3 DNA sequence: TGTGCCAGCAGTTTATACCTAGCGGGAGGGCCTGGGGCCAACGTCCTGACTTTC.

CDR3 nucleotides: TGTGCCAGCCGACTAGACTCCTACAATGAGCAGTTCTTC. Residues: CASRLDSYNEQFF. This chain links TRBV6-5 with TRBJ2-1; TRBD2 might be the D (6 bases). Trimming stripped 8 bases from V and 0 bases from J, with 8 bases between. The germline V gene encodes CDR1 MNHEY and CDR2 SVGAGI. This CDR3 has 13 amino acids.

The J gene is TRBJ2-1, the V gene TRBV30, with a possible D match to TRBD1 (5 bases). This CDR3 region has 12 residues. Germline V CDR1 and CDR2: GTSNPN, SVGIG (reference sequence). V dropped 5 bases and J dropped 3 bases, with 8 bases sitting between them. This CDR3 reads CAWDRYYNEQFF. CDR3 coding DNA: TGTGCCTGGGACAGATACTACAATGAGCAGTTCTTC.

The table lists this clone with a few counts. The chain links TRBV6-5 to TRBJ2-7, with D possibly matching TRBD2 (6 bases). V was shortened by 4 bases and J by 2 bases, with 15 bases between the two germline ends. Germline CDR1 and CDR2: MNHEY and SVGAGI. The CDR3 covers 15 residues. CDR3 in DNA: TGTGCCAGCAGTTGGTCTAGCGACAGCACCTACGAGCAGTACTTC. Its translation is CASSWSSDSTYEQYF.

This clone was counted a single time. The chain links TRBV18 to TRBJ1-1, with 8 bases that match TRBD1. This CDR3 contains 14 residues. V lost 5 bases, J lost 2 bases, and 4 bases stayed unmatched. Per germline, CDR1 KGHSH and CDR2 LQKENI. CDR3 region: CASSAGTGNTEAFF. In DNA form, the CDR3 reads TGTGCCAGCTCAGCCGGGACAGGAAACACTGAAGCTTTCTTT.

The chain has TRBV5-4 and TRBJ2-3, with TRBD2 matching over 13 bases. Per germline, CDR1 SGHNT and CDR2 YYREEE (reference sequence). V was clipped by 4 bases and J by 1 base; unmatched bases: 6. The CDR3 contains 17 residues. The CDR3 reads CASSPGGTSGGTDTQYF. CDR3 DNA sequence: TGTGCCAGCAGCCCTGGGGGGACTAGCGGGGGCACAGATACGCAGTATTTT.

The genes are TRBV6-6 and TRBJ1-3, with 9 bases that match TRBD1. CDR3 length equals 11 residues. In germline, CDR1 is MNHNY, CDR2 SVGAGI (reference sequence). The CDR3 is CGTGAGNTIYF. The CDR3 nucleotides are TGTGGGACAGGGGCTGGAAACACCATATATTTT.

This clone was counted only a few times. The gene calls are TRBV11-2 and TRBJ2-1, with 10 bases that match TRBD2. CDR3 length: 14 residues. The V segment lost 7 bases and the J segment 5 bases; nucleotides outside the gene matches: 5. CDR1 is SGHAT and CDR2 is FQNNGV in the germline V gene. The CDR3 nucleotides read TGTGCCAGCAAGGGTCTAGCGGGAGACAATGAGCAGTTCTTC. It yields the protein CASKGLAGDNEQFF.

The chain couples TRBV19 to TRBJ1-1; tentatively, D is TRBD1 (5 bases). V gave up 8 bases and J gave up 3 bases, with 22 bases separating them. Germline CDR1 is LNHDA and CDR2 is SQIVND (reference sequence). The CDR3 covers 16 residues. CDR3 DNA: TGTGCCAGTTCCCCCGTCCCCGGGGGGAGGTACACTGAAGCTTTCTTT. It yields the protein CASSPVPGGRYTEAFF.